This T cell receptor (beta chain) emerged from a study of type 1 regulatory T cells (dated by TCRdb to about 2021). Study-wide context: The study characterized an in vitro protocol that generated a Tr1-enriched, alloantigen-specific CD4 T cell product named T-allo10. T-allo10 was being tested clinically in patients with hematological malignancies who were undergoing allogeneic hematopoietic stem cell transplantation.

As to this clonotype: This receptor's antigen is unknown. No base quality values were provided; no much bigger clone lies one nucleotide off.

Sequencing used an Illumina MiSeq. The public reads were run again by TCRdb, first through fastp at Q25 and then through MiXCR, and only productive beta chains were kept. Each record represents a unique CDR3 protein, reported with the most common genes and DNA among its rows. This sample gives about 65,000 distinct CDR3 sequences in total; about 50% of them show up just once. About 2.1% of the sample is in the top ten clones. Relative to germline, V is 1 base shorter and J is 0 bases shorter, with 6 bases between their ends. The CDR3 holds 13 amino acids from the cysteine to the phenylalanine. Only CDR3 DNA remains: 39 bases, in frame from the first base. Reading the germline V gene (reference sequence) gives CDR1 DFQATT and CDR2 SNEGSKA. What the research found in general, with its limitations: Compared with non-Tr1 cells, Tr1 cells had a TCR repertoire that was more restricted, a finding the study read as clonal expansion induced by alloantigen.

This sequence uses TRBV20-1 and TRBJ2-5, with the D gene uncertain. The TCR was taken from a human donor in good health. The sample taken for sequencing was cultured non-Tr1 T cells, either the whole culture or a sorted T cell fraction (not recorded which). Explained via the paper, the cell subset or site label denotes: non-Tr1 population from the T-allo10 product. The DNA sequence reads TGCAGTGCTAGAGCGGGTAACCAAGAGACCCAGTACTTC. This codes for CSARAGNQETQYF.